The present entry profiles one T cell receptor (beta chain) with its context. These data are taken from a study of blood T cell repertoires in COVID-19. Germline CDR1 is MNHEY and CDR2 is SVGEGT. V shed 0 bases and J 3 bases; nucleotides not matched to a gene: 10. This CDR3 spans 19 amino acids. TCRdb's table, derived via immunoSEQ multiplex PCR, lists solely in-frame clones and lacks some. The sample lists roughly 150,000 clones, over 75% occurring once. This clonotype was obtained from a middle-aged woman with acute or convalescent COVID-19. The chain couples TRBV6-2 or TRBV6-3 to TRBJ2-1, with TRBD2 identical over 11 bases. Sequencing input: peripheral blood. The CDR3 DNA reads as TGTGCCAGCAGTTACTCGAGGCTAGCGGGAGGACATGTCTACAATGAGCAGTTCTTC. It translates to CASSYSRLAGGHVYNEQFF.